A single sample is the source of the 20 T cell receptor beta chains below, sequenced in a study of blood T cell repertoires in COVID-19. The repertoire was sequenced with immunoSEQ multiplex PCR; TCRdb's copy has only in-frame clones and lacks some. The sample records 100,000 to 150,000 clones, 80% being singletons. Sequenced input: peripheral blood. The receptor source for this set is a human donor in a cohort sampled during active COVID-19.

The chain couples TRBV6-1 to TRBJ1-2; D is perhaps TRBD1 (5 bases). Deletions cut 3 bases from V and 2 bases from J, with 22 bases between. CDR3 length equals 18 residues. Germline values: CDR1 MNHNS, CDR2 SASEGT. As DNA, the CDR3 is TGTGCCAGCAGTGATGAGGGGACTTTAGGCAGCGAAAACTATGGCTACACCTTC. This encodes CASSDEGTLGSENYGYTF.

The J gene is TRBJ2-2, the V gene TRBV19; TRBD1 agrees at 12 bases. The length of the CDR3 is 18 residues. Germline V gives CDR1 LNHDA, CDR2 SQIVND (reference sequence). Trimming at V came to 6 bases and at J to 3 bases, leaving 11 bases not matched to a gene. CDR3 sequence: CASRGTGGYLLDTGELFF. The CDR3 nucleotides are TGTGCCAGTAGGGGGACAGGGGGCTATCTCTTGGACACCGGGGAGCTGTTTTTT.

V is TRBV5-1 and J is TRBJ2-1; D might be TRBD2 (5 bases). V lost 3 bases and J 0 bases, leaving 19 bases between the germline ends. This CDR3 comprises 18 residues. CDR1 is SGHRS, CDR2 YFSETQ, per germline. CDR3 amino acids: CASSSRGQPLSSYNEQFF. The CDR3 coding sequence is TGCGCCAGCAGCTCCAGAGGGCAGCCTTTGAGCTCCTACAATGAGCAGTTCTTC.

The chain uses TRBV5-3 and TRBJ1-2; D perhaps matches TRBD1 (6 bases). TRBV5-3 is reported as an ORF; its role is uncertain. This CDR3 has 19 amino acids. Trimming took 0 bases from V and 8 from J, leaving 29 bases between them. Here the CDR3 DNA reads TGTGCCAGAAGCTTGGTATGTGGGGGCACCACCCCTCTATTGAAGGGCTACACCTTC. Its translation is CARSLVCGGTTPLLKGYTF.

The rearrangement links TRBV30 to TRBJ2-3, with 8 nucleotides matching TRBD2. The trim removed 3 bases at V and 4 bases at J, leaving 12 bases unmatched. CDR1 GTSNPN and CDR2 SVGIG come from the germline V gene (reference sequence). This CDR3 has 16 amino acids. The chain's CDR3 is CAWSTLAASGPDTQYF. CDR3 coding DNA: TGTGCCTGGAGCACACTAGCGGCATCGGGGCCAGATACGCAGTATTTT.

This clone appeared once. V and J are TRBV5-1 and TRBJ2-7; 13 nucleotides agree with TRBD2. The CDR3 is 15 residues long. Looked up from germline, CDR1 is SGHRS and CDR2 is YFSETQ. The V segment lost 4 bases and the J segment 6 bases; nucleotides outside the gene matches: 7. CDR3 loop: CASSTGLAGEGEQYF. Written as DNA, the CDR3 is TGCGCCAGCAGCACAGGACTAGCGGGAGAGGGCGAGCAGTACTTC.

The chain recombines TRBV19 with TRBJ2-3, with D maybe TRBD1 (5 bases). CDR1 LNHDA and CDR2 SQIVND come from the germline V gene (reference sequence). The ends were cut back, 8 bases at V and 6 bases at J, with 12 bases in the middle. This CDR3 is 12 amino acids long. As DNA, the CDR3 is TGTGCCAGTTCGGACGCAGGGGATACGCAGTATTTT. Protein product: CASSDAGDTQYF.

The chain has TRBV14 and TRBJ2-6; 9 positions match TRBD1. V dropped 4 bases and J dropped 0; count of bases not matched to a gene: 7. The CDR3 is 18 residues long. Germline lookup yields CDR1 SGHDN and CDR2 FVKESK. In DNA form, the CDR3 reads TGTGCCAGCAGCCCAAGACAGGGGGGCGGCTCTGGGGCCAACGTCCTGACTTTC. This encodes CASSPRQGGGSGANVLTF.

This sequence joins TRBV6-5 and TRBJ1-2; a possible D gene is TRBD1 (5 bases). The length of the CDR3 is 13 residues. The V end was cut by 6 bases, the J end by 2 bases, with 10 bases between. Per the germline V gene, CDR1 is MNHEY and CDR2 is SVGAGI. DNA for the CDR3: TGTGCCAGCAGCCTCGACAGAAACTATGGCTACACCTTC. This gives the protein CASSLDRNYGYTF.

The chain is built from TRBV27 and TRBJ1-4; TRBD1 is a possible D gene (6 bases). Trimming removed 0 bases at V and 5 bases at J, with 10 bases between. The length of the CDR3 is 15 residues. CDR1 is MNHEY, CDR2 SMNVEV, per germline (reference sequence). The CDR3 here is CASSLSTGQNEKLFF. CDR3 nucleotides: TGTGCCAGCAGTTTATCGACAGGTCAGAATGAAAAACTGTTTTTT.

The sample holds one count of this clone. The chain employs TRBV30 and TRBJ2-1, with TRBD2 matching 7 bases. J was trimmed by 4 bases and V by 5 bases; bases with no gene match: 8. Germline CDR1 and CDR2: GTSNPN and SVGIG (reference sequence). CDR3 size: 14 residues. The CDR3 here is CAWGRGREYNEQFF. The CDR3, as DNA: TGTGCCTGGGGGAGGGGACGGGAGTACAATGAGCAGTTCTTC.

Only a few counts were recorded for this clone. The chain has TRBV20-1 and TRBJ1-6, with no clear D. The CDR3 contains 14 residues. Germline CDR1 and CDR2: DFQATT and SNEGSKA (reference sequence). Trimming shortened V by 3 bases and J by 8 bases, and 14 bases separated the two germline ends. DNA for the CDR3: TGCAGTGCTAGTTTAGGTCTTCGGGATTCACCCCTCCACTTT. Translating gives CSASLGLRDSPLHF.

The chain links TRBV19 to TRBJ2-7; D ambiguous. The CDR3 has 13 residues. V lost 3 bases, J lost 0 bases, and 6 bases lay in between. Germline CDR1 reads LNHDA; CDR2 reads SQIVND (reference sequence). The CDR3 DNA reads as TGTGCCAGTAGTATGTCCAGCTCCTACGAGCAGTACTTC. It yields the protein CASSMSSSYEQYF. Using reference TRBV19 and TRBJ2-7 for the parts outside the CDR3, the full variable domain is DGGITQSPKYLFRKEGQNVTLSCEQNLNHDAMYWYRQDPGQGLRLIYYSQIVNDFQKGDIAEGYSVSREKKESFPLTVTSAQKNPTAFYLCASSMSSSYEQYFGPGTRLTVT.

The J gene is TRBJ2-7, the V gene TRBV5-6, with 9 bases fitting TRBD1. From germline, CDR1 is SGHDT and CDR2 YYEEEE. With 2 bases clipped from V and 1 base from J, the junction kept 4 bases outside the gene matches. The CDR3 length is 15 residues. The CDR3 region is CASSFRTGVSYEQYF. Here the CDR3 DNA reads TGTGCCAGCAGCTTCAGGACAGGGGTTTCCTACGAGCAGTACTTC. Filled out from reference TRBV5-6 and TRBJ2-7, the complete variable domain reads DAGVTQSPTHLIKTRGQQVTLRCSPKSGHDTVSWYQQALGQGPQFIFQYYEEEERQRGNFPDRFSGHQFPNYSSELNVNALLLGDSALYLCASSFRTGVSYEQYFGPGTRLTVT.

This chain links TRBV9 with TRBJ2-5; 11 bases align to TRBD2. The germline gives CDR1 SGDLS, CDR2 YYNGEE. The CDR3 is 16 residues long. The trim removed 0 bases at V and 5 bases at J, leaving 6 bases unmatched. Written as DNA, the CDR3 is TGTGCCAGCAGCGTAGCGATAGCGGGAGGGATCGAGACCCAGTACTTC. Amino acids: CASSVAIAGGIETQYF.

The CDR3 loop reads CASSETGYTF. The DNA of the CDR3 is TGTGCCAGCAGTGAAACGGGGTACACCTTC. The V and J genes are TRBV28 and TRBJ1-2; D remains ambiguous. The length of the CDR3 is 10 residues. V lost 5 bases to trimming and J lost 11 bases, with 9 bases between them. Looked up from germline, CDR1 is MDHEN and CDR2 is SYDVKM.

This clone was detected only a few times. This chain connects TRBV29-1 to TRBJ2-1, with TRBD2 identical over 13 bases. This CDR3 has 17 amino acids. J gave up 8 bases and V 1 base, and 11 bases lay outside the gene matches. Germline CDR1 reads SQVTM; CDR2 reads ANQGSEA. The CDR3 is CSVEGTGTSGVGHEQFF. CDR3 nucleotides: TGCAGCGTTGAAGGGACCGGGACTAGCGGGGTGGGGCATGAGCAGTTCTTC.

The genes are TRBV11-1 and TRBJ2-3; D is ambiguous. The germline CDR1 and CDR2 sequences are SGHAT and FQDESV (reference sequence). The germline V and J ends were trimmed by 2 bases and 4 bases, with 4 bases remaining between them. CDR3 length: 12 residues. CDR3 sequence (DNA): TGTGCCAGCAGCTTATTCGCAGATACGCAGTATTTT. Translating it yields CASSLFADTQYF.

There are a few counts of this clone. This sequence joins TRBV7-2 and TRBJ2-7; no reliable D call. The CDR3 totals 14 residues. The V end lost 0 bases, the J end lost 3 bases, and 9 bases lay between the germline ends. Germline V lookup: CDR1 SGHTA, CDR2 FQGNSA. CDR3 nucleotides: TGTGCCAGCAGCTTAGCCCGCGACAACTACGAGCAGTACTTC. Amino acids: CASSLARDNYEQYF.

The V gene is TRBV28, the J gene TRBJ2-7; 10 nucleotides match TRBD2. The CDR3 spans 19 residues. Unmatched junction bases numbered 15, after V lost 2 bases and J lost 2 bases. The germline V gene encodes CDR1 MDHEN and CDR2 SYDVKM. The CDR3 nucleotides read TGTGCCAGCAGTTTAACCCCTAATAGCGGGAGGCCCTCCACCTACGAGCAGTACTTC. Encoded protein: CASSLTPNSGRPSTYEQYF.